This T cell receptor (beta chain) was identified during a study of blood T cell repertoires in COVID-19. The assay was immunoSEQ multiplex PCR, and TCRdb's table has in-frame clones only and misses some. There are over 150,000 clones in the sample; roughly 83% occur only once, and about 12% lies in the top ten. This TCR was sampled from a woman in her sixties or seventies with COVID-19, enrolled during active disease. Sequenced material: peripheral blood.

CDR3 region: CASGSHRFGNTEAFF. The CDR3 DNA sequence: TGTGCTAGTGGTTCTCACAGGTTCGGGAACACTGAAGCTTTCTTT. This chain connects TRBV12-5 to TRBJ1-1; perhaps TRBD1 as D (5 bases). Looked up from germline, CDR1 is LGHNT and CDR2 is FRNRAP. This CDR3 comprises 15 residues. With 4 bases removed from V and 1 base from J, the gap between germline ends came to 13 bases. Based on the CDR3 plus reference TRBV12-5 and TRBJ1-1, the full variable domain is DARVTQTPRHKVTEMGQEVTMRCQPILGHNTVFWYRQTMMQGLELLAYFRNRAPLDDSGMPKDRFSAEMPDATLATLKIQPSEPRDSAVYFCASGSHRFGNTEAFFGQGTRLTVV.